Listed below are T cell receptor beta chains from one sample, sequenced in a study of blood T cell repertoires in COVID-19. TCRdb's copy holds only in-frame clones and misses some; the assay was immunoSEQ multiplex PCR. Of around 180,000 clones detected, about 85% appear once; the ten largest clones hold about 9.1%. The sequenced material came from peripheral blood. The receptor set was obtained from a woman of 80 years or more with acute or convalescent COVID-19. Both conserved end residues are part of each CDR3. Fields, in order: clone size, J gene, D gene, V gene, CDR3 protein, CDR3 DNA. A D gene is named only where the DNA matches it firmly. Clone size is stated in some rows and not others, as once, few, many or a class when expanded.

>NA|TRBJ2-1|TRBD2|TRBV18
CASSPPGLAGVYEQFF
TGTGCCAGCTCACCACCGGGCCTAGCGGGAGTTTATGAGCAGTTCTTC
>NA|TRBJ1-5|TRBD1|TRBV6-5
CASSRQGPHQPQHF
TGTGCCAGCAGCCGACAGGGTCCCCATCAGCCCCAGCATTTT
>NA|TRBJ1-6|TRBD1|TRBV2
CASSAPTGGYSPLHF
TGTGCCAGCAGTGCCCCGACAGGGGGCTATTCACCCCTCCACTTT
>NA|TRBJ2-3|TRBD1|TRBV18
CASEDRTGDPDTQYF
TGTGCCAGCGAAGACAGGACAGGGGACCCAGATACGCAGTATTTT
>NA|TRBJ2-7|TRBD2|TRBV7-9
CASSTPASGGLYEQYF
TGTGCCAGCAGCACGCCGGCTAGCGGGGGGCTATACGAGCAGTACTTC
>NA|TRBJ1-5|TRBD1|TRBV19
CASSTWTGSNQPQHF
TGTGCCAGTAGTACCTGGACAGGGAGCAATCAGCCCCAGCATTTT
>NA|TRBJ1-5|NA|TRBV7-2
CASSDKGQHNQPQHF
TGTGCCAGCAGCGACAAGGGGCAGCACAATCAGCCCCAGCATTTT
>NA|TRBJ2-2|NA|TRBV7-6
CASSPIGGATSTGELFF
TGTGCCAGCAGCCCGATAGGAGGGGCAACGAGTACCGGGGAGCTGTTTTTT
>NA|TRBJ2-1|TRBD2|TRBV10-3
CAISPGTSGGNEQFF
TGTGCCATCAGCCCCGGGACTAGCGGGGGTAATGAGCAGTTCTTC
>few|TRBJ1-1|TRBD1|TRBV19
CASSNSGTETEAFF
TGTGCCAGTAGTAACTCCGGGACAGAGACTGAAGCTTTCTTT
>once|TRBJ2-7|NA|TRBV27
CASSLGRGLFYEQYF
TGTGCCAGCAGTTTGGGGCGGGGCCTCTTCTACGAGCAGTACTTC
>NA|TRBJ1-5|TRBD1|TRBV24-1
CATSDSRPQGVQPQHF
TGTGCCACCAGTGACTCCCGTCCACAGGGGGTTCAGCCCCAGCATTTT
>NA|TRBJ2-3|NA|TRBV10-3
CAISVIARGGTDTQYF
TGTGCCATCAGTGTCATCGCGAGGGGGGGGACAGATACGCAGTATTTT
>NA|TRBJ2-7|TRBD1|TRBV13
CASSAGQGLHEQYF
TGTGCCAGCAGCGCGGGACAGGGTCTCCACGAGCAGTACTTC
>NA|TRBJ2-7|TRBD2|TRBV9
CASSVALAGEQYF
TGTGCCAGCAGCGTAGCACTAGCGGGTGAGCAGTACTTC